This is a list of T cell receptor beta chains from one sample in a study of patients and donors after allogeneic stem cell transplantation. MiXCR, applied by TCRdb to the RT-PCR reads, yields one record per CDR3 protein. The sample lists 70,000 to 85,000 distinct CDR3 sequences, approximately 25% seen once, with more than 25% in the top ten. Sequencing input: blood, either unsorted or a sorted T cell fraction (not recorded which). These TCRs come from a human donor who was either an allogeneic HSCT recipient or a stem cell or donor lymphocyte infusion donor (not recorded which). It is not recorded whose cells these are; they may come from a transplant donor. The CDR3 runs from the conserved cysteine through the conserved F or W. The D gene is left open where the match is weak. Size values are once, few and many counts, or a class for expanded clones, and some rows have none.

CDR3nt | CDR3aa | v_gene | abundance | d_gene | j_gene
TGTGCCAGCAGCGGAGCCGGGGAGCTGTTTTTT | CASSGAGELFF | TRBV9 | - | - | TRBJ2-2
TGTGCCAGCAGACCTAAAACCGGGTCCCCCTGGGCAGATACGCAGTATTTT | CASRPKTGSPWADTQYF | TRBV12-3/TRBV12-4 | few | - | TRBJ2-3
TGCAGCGTTGAAGACACCGGGAGCCTTACGTTCTTC | CSVEDTGSLTFF | TRBV29-1 | - | - | TRBJ2-1
TGTGCCAGCAGTCCTCAGGGGCCATTGAACACTGAAGCTTTCTTT | CASSPQGPLNTEAFF | TRBV27 | few | - | TRBJ1-1
TGTGCCAGCAGGCTACAGGGGGGGGGTGAAAAACTGTTTTTT | CASRLQGGGEKLFF | TRBV12-3/TRBV12-4 | few | TRBD1 | TRBJ1-4
TGCGCCAGCAGCCTCCGGGACACAAATGAAAAACTGTTTTTT | CASSLRDTNEKLFF | TRBV5-1 | - | - | TRBJ1-4
TGCGCCAGCAGCTTGTCAGGGGACCAGCCCCAGCATTTT | CASSLSGDQPQHF | TRBV5-1 | many | - | TRBJ1-5
TGTGCCAGCACCCCGGGACTGAGCACAGATACGCAGTATTTT | CASTPGLSTDTQYF | TRBV25-1 | - | - | TRBJ2-3
TGTGCCAGCTCAACCACCGAGGAACGGGGGGTGAATAGCAATCAGCCCCAGCATTTT | CASSTTEERGVNSNQPQHF | TRBV18 | - | - | TRBJ1-5
TGTGCCAGCAGTTTAATGCCAACGGGGACCCAGTACTTC | CASSLMPTGTQYF | TRBV12-3/TRBV12-4 | - | - | TRBJ2-5
TGTGCCAGCAGCTCCGACAGGGTGGGGGCCTATGGCTACACCTTC | CASSSDRVGAYGYTF | TRBV7-9 | - | TRBD1 | TRBJ1-2
TGTGCCAGCAGCGCCTCCGGGACATTCTCTGGAAACACCATATATTTT | CASSASGTFSGNTIYF | TRBV7-6 | few | - | TRBJ1-3
TGTGCCAGCAGCCGACGCCAGGGTAGCTCCTACAATGAGCAGTTCTTC | CASSRRQGSSYNEQFF | TRBV7-8 | many | - | TRBJ2-1
TGTGCTAGTGCCGGGTCGACGGGAAACACCATATATTTT | CASAGSTGNTIYF | TRBV12-5 | many | - | TRBJ1-3
TGCGCCAGCAGCTTGTTCCCTATAAACACAGATACGCAGTATTTT | CASSLFPINTDTQYF | TRBV5-1 | few | - | TRBJ2-3
TGTGCCAGCAGTTTATTGACGGGAGGGAGTCTCGAGCAGTACTTC | CASSLLTGGSLEQYF | TRBV28 | - | TRBD2 | TRBJ2-7
TGCGCCAGCAGCCACCCCCTGAAGCCGGGAGGGCTCAATGAGCAGTTCTTC | CASSHPLKPGGLNEQFF | TRBV4-3 | - | TRBD2 | TRBJ2-1
TGCGCCAGCAGTGGACTATTAGATACGCAGTATTTT | CASSGLLDTQYF | TRBV10-2 | few | - | TRBJ2-3
TGCGCCAGCAGCACCTTGACAATGTCCTACGAGCAGTACTTC | CASSTLTMSYEQYF | TRBV4-1 | - | - | TRBJ2-7
TGCAGTGCTAGAGAGACAGGGTTGGCGAACACTGAAGCTTTCTTT | CSARETGLANTEAFF | TRBV20-1 | - | TRBD1 | TRBJ1-1
TGTGCCAGCACTGGGTCCTTCCATGGCTACACCTTC | CASTGSFHGYTF | TRBV25-1 | few | - | TRBJ1-2
TGTGCCAGCAGCCCCGGGGGCCGCACAGATACGCAGTATTTT | CASSPGGRTDTQYF | TRBV9 | - | - | TRBJ2-3
TGTGCCATCAGTGGGTGGGGAGTCAACACTGAAGCTTTCTTT | CAISGWGVNTEAFF | TRBV10-3 | many | - | TRBJ1-1
TGTGCCAGCAGTTTAGGGGTGGGGAATTCACCCCTCCACTTT | CASSLGVGNSPLHF | TRBV12-3/TRBV12-4 | - | - | TRBJ1-6
TGCAGTGCGAGGACAGACATAGCCAAAAACATTCAGTACTTC | CSARTDIAKNIQYF | TRBV20-1 | - | - | TRBJ2-4
TGCGCCAGCAGCCAAAGTCTAAGCGGAAACACAGATACGCAGTATTTT | CASSQSLSGNTDTQYF | TRBV4-3 | - | - | TRBJ2-3
TGTGCCAGCAGCTTCGGAGTACAGGGTGTTGGCTACACCTTC | CASSFGVQGVGYTF | TRBV5-5 | few | - | TRBJ1-2
TGCAGTGCTACCCGACAGGGATGGACTGAAGCTTTCTTT | CSATRQGWTEAFF | TRBV20-1 | - | TRBD1 | TRBJ1-1
TGTGCCAGCAGCCCAGTCGGCTCACCCAACACTGAAGCTTTCTTT | CASSPVGSPNTEAFF | TRBV5-6 | many | - | TRBJ1-1
TGTGCCAGCAGCGTGCGACTAGCGGGGGGAGATACGCAGTATTTT | CASSVRLAGGDTQYF | TRBV9 | - | TRBD2 | TRBJ2-3
TGTGCCAGCAGCTTGAACGGTTTCAATCAGCCCCAGCATTTT | CASSLNGFNQPQHF | TRBV5-5 | - | - | TRBJ1-5
TGTGCCATCAGTGATAGAGTAGAGAATGAAAAACTGTTTTTT | CAISDRVENEKLFF | TRBV10-3 | few | - | TRBJ1-4
TGCGCCAGCAGCTTGGCCTCAGGATTAAACTATGGCTACACCTTC | CASSLASGLNYGYTF | TRBV5-1 | few | - | TRBJ1-2
TGCGCCAGCAGCTTCGCAGGGGATACGCAGTATTTT | CASSFAGDTQYF | TRBV5-1 | few | - | TRBJ2-3
TGCGCCAGCAGCCAAGAAGGACACAGCACAGATACGCAGTATTTT | CASSQEGHSTDTQYF | TRBV4-1 | few | - | TRBJ2-3
TGTGCCAGCAGTGATAGGACTAGCGGAAAAGAGACCCAGTACTTC | CASSDRTSGKETQYF | TRBV6-1 | - | TRBD2 | TRBJ2-5
TGTGCCAGTCTGGAACGGTCGACCTACGAGCAGTACTTC | CASLERSTYEQYF | TRBV13 | - | - | TRBJ2-7
TGCGCCAGCAGCCAAAGGGTCCGGGAAGACTATGGCTACACCTTC | CASSQRVREDYGYTF | TRBV4-1 | few | - | TRBJ1-2
TGTGCCAGCAGCCCTATCGCGAACACTGAAGCTTTCTTT | CASSPIANTEAFF | TRBV7-2 | many | - | TRBJ1-1
TGTGCCAGCAGCCCGGTGCCGGGACAGGGGGCTTACACTGAAGCTTTCTTT | CASSPVPGQGAYTEAFF | TRBV7-9 | - | TRBD1 | TRBJ1-1
TGTGCCACCAGTTGGGAGAGGGTTTTGAACGGGGAGCTGTTTTTT | CATSWERVLNGELFF | TRBV15 | - | - | TRBJ2-2
TGTGCCAGCAGTTACACCGGGGTTGAAGGGACCCAGTACTTC | CASSYTGVEGTQYF | TRBV6-5 | - | - | TRBJ2-5
TGTGCCAGCAGCTTGGTGTACAGGGAGACTGAAGCTTTCTTT | CASSLVYRETEAFF | TRBV5-5 | - | - | TRBJ1-1
TGTGCCAGCAGCTTAGGACGGCAGGGAGGCTACACCTTC | CASSLGRQGGYTF | TRBV11-3 | few | - | TRBJ1-2